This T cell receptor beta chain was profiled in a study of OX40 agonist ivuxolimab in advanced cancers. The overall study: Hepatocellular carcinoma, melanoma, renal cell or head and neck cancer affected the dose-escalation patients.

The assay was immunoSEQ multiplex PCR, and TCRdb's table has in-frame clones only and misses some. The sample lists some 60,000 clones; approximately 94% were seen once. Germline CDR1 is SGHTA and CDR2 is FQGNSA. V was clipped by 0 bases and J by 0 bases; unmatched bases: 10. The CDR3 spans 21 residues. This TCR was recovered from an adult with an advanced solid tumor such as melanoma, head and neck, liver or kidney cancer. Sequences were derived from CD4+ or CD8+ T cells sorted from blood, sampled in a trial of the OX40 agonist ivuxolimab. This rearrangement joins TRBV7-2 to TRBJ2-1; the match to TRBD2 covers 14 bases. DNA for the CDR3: TGTGCCAGCAGCTTAGCCCTAACGACTAGCGGGAGGGCCCCCTCCTACAATGAGCAGTTCTTC. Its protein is CASSLALTTSGRAPSYNEQFF.